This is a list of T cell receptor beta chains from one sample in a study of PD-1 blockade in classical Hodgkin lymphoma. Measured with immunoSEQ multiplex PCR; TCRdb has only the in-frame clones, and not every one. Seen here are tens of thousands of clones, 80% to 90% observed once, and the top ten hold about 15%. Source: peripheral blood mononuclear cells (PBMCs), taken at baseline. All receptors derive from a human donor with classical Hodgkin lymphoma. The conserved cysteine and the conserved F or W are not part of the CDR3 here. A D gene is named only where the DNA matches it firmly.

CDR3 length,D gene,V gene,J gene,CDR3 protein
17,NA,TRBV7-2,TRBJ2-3,ASSLALGGNLGSTDTQY
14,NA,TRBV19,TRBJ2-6,ASRMSHDSGANVLT
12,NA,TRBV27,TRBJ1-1,ASSLLGLHTEAF
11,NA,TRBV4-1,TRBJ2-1,ASSQDHYNEQF
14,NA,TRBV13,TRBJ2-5,ASSFRHTGEEETQY
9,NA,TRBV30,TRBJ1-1,AWTPEIEAF
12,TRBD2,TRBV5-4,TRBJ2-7,ASSGTSGTYEQY
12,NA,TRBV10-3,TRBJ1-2,AISEKGPEVGYT
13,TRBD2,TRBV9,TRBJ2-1,ASSPGLAGGNEQF
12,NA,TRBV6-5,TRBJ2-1,ASSNKQGRYEQF
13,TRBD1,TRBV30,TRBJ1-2,AWSGGTGASYGYT
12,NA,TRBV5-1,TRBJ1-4,ASRYDPNREKLF
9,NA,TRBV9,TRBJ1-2,ASSAGDGYT
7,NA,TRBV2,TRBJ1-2,AGQNGYT
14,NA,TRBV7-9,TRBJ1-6,ASSLLGDLKGSPLH
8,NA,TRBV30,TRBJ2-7,AWSRVEQY
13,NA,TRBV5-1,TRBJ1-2,ASSLAGRDRNGYT
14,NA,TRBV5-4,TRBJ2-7,ASSFARGWGDHEQY
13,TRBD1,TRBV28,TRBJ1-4,ASNSENRGNEKLF
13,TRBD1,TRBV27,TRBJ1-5,ASSQASGGWQPQH
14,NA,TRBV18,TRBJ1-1,ASSPAPGRVAGEAF
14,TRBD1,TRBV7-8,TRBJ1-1,ASSASRTGWNTEAF
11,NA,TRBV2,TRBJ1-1,ASSVAENTEAF
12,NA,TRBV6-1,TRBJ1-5,ASSESAGDQPQH
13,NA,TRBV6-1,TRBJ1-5,ASILEASSNQPQH
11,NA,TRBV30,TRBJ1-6,ASRDIQDSPLH
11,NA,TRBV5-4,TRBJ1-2,ASSNPRFYGYT
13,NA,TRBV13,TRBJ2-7,ASSLRGSGDHEQY
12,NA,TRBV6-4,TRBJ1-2,ASSDSGQIYGYT
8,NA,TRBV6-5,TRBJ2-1,ASSENEQF
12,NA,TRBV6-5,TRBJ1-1,ASSYQGPGTEAF
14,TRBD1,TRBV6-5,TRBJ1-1,ASRYRDRGQIGEAF
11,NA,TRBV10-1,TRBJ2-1,ASSDISRGEQF
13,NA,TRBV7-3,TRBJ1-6,ASSLVPGDNSPLH
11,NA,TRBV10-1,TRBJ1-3,ASSSGSGNTIY
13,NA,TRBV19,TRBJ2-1,ASLGGGGRWDEQF
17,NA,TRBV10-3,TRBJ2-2,AISESAGRISQTPGELF
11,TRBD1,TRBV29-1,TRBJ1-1,SVSGTAYTEAF
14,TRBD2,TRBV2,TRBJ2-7,ASSGPGMRGRYEQY
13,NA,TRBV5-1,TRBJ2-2,ASSFRQVNTGELF
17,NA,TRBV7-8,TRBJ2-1,ASSPRKEGNRVGDNEQF
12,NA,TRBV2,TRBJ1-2,ASSDHRVGYGYT